The 28 T cell receptor beta chains below all came from one sample that was sequenced in a study of T cell changes during pregnancy in multiple sclerosis. Sequencing used immunoSEQ multiplex PCR; TCRdb keeps in-frame clones, though not all of them. The table records approximately 48,000 clones, 94% of them present only once. The material sequenced was CD4+ T cells from peripheral blood mononuclear cells, taken in the second trimester of pregnancy. All receptors derive from a female donor with multiple sclerosis, enrolled in a pregnancy study.

The chain couples TRBV2 to TRBJ2-2; possible D gene TRBD1, 6 bases. Germline loops: CDR1 SNHLY, CDR2 FYNNEI. The V and J ends lost 4 bases and 1 base respectively, with 10 bases between them. The CDR3 totals 15 residues. CDR3 loop: CASSGGHRNTGELFF. The CDR3 DNA follows: TGTGCCAGCAGTGGGGGACACCGGAACACCGGGGAGCTGTTTTTT.

This clone occurred once. This chain links TRBV28 with TRBJ1-5, with 8 bases matching TRBD1. The junction had 5 bases not matched to a gene; V was cut back by 3 bases and J by 1 base. The germline gives CDR1 MDHEN, CDR2 SYDVKM. This CDR3 comprises 16 residues. CDR3 sequence (DNA): TGTGCCAGCAGTTTTCCCAGGACAGGGAGCAATCAGCCCCAGCATTTT. It encodes CASSFPRTGSNQPQHF.

The genes are TRBV9 and TRBJ1-3, with D maybe TRBD1 (6 bases). The CDR3 is 15 residues long. Trimming stripped 4 bases from V and 0 bases from J, with 11 bases between. CDR1 and CDR2 from the germline V gene are SGDLS and YYNGEE. CDR3 amino acids: CASSFTGTSGNTIYF. The DNA of the CDR3 is TGTGCCAGCAGCTTTACAGGGACCTCTGGAAACACCATATATTTT.

This chain uses TRBV27 with TRBJ1-2; weak D call: TRBD1 (5 bases). CDR3 length: 14 residues. V lost 3 bases and J 3 bases, leaving 11 bases between the germline ends. Germline V gives CDR1 MNHEY, CDR2 SMNVEV (reference sequence). The CDR3 sequence: CASSFNGGDYGYTF. The CDR3 DNA reads as TGTGCCAGCAGTTTCAACGGGGGTGACTATGGCTACACCTTC.

This clone has a single count. The chain combines TRBV27 with TRBJ2-2; D remains ambiguous. Trimming stripped 1 base from V and 6 bases from J, with 6 bases between. The CDR3 covers 13 residues. Germline CDR1 MNHEY, CDR2 SMNVEV (reference sequence). Written as DNA, the CDR3 is TGTGCCAGCAGTTTATATCGGGCCGGGGAGCTGTTTTTT. Residues: CASSLYRAGELFF.

J is TRBJ1-6 and V is TRBV7-2; no definite D call. The V gene's germline CDR1 is SGHTA and CDR2 FQGNSA. The CDR3 spans 15 residues. V lost 2 bases, J lost 7 bases, and 12 bases lay in between. CDR3 nucleotides: TGTGCCAGCAGCTTACTGGGGTCGGGGAATTCACCCCTCCACTTT. This codes for CASSLLGSGNSPLHF.

The V call is TRBV7-8, the J call TRBJ1-3; the D is unclear. CDR3 length: 14 residues. The V and J ends lost 1 base and 3 bases respectively, with 7 bases between them. Germline V gene sequence: CDR1 SGHVS, CDR2 FQNEAQ. CDR3 bases: TGTGCCAGCAGCTTAGTACCCAGTGGAAACACCATATATTTT. This codes for CASSLVPSGNTIYF.

The genes are TRBV5-5 and TRBJ1-1; a weak D match, TRBD1 (6 bases). CDR1 and CDR2 from the germline V gene are SGHKS and YYEKEE (reference sequence). CDR3 length: 13 residues. V was shortened by 2 bases and J by 3 bases, with 8 bases between the two germline ends. The CDR3 spells CASSLQGYTEAFF. In DNA, the CDR3 is TGTGCCAGCAGCTTACAGGGTTACACTGAAGCTTTCTTT. Looking up the rest from reference TRBV5-5 and TRBJ1-1 gives the full variable domain: DAGVTQSPTHLIKTRGQQVTLRCSPISGHKSVSWYQQVLGQGPQFIFQYYEKEERGRGNFPDRFSARQFPNYSSELNVNALLLGDSALYLCASSLQGYTEAFFGQGTRLTVV.

The chain is built from TRBV27 and TRBJ1-5; the D is unclear. V was pared by 3 bases and J by 9 bases, with 15 bases between. The CDR3 is made up of 14 amino acids. CDR1 is MNHEY and CDR2 is SMNVEV in the germline V gene (reference sequence). The CDR3 DNA is TGTGCCAGCAGTTTTTCCGCCACGGGATCGCCCCAGCATTTT. It specifies CASSFSATGSPQHF.

V and J are TRBV2 and TRBJ2-3; 8 bases align to TRBD2. This CDR3 comprises 14 residues. Germline V gene lookup returns CDR1 SNHLY and CDR2 FYNNEI. With V trimmed by 8 bases and J by 0 bases, 4 bases remained unmatched. CDR3 DNA sequence: TGTGCCAGCCTACTAGCGGAAAGCACAGATACGCAGTATTTT. Encoded protein: CASLLAESTDTQYF.

This clone was picked up a small number of times. This sequence joins TRBV9 and TRBJ2-2; the D is unclear. Germline V CDR1 and CDR2: SGDLS, YYNGEE. V shed 0 bases and J shed 7 bases, with 13 bases lying between them. CDR3 length equals 15 residues. The CDR3 reads CASSVVAYPNGELFF. As DNA, the CDR3 is TGTGCCAGCAGCGTAGTAGCTTACCCGAACGGGGAGCTGTTTTTT.

The chain joins TRBV30 to TRBJ1-2; D possibly corresponds to TRBD1 (5 bases). Between the trimmed V and J ends, which lost 0 bases and 4 bases, there was a span of 9 bases. The CDR3 has 13 residues. Germline values: CDR1 GTSNPN, CDR2 SVGIG (reference sequence). The CDR3 region is CAWSVGGPYGYTF. CDR3 sequence (DNA): TGTGCCTGGAGTGTCGGGGGTCCCTATGGCTACACCTTC.

V is TRBV7-8 and J is TRBJ1-1; 7 nucleotides line up with TRBD1. Germline values: CDR1 SGHVS, CDR2 FQNEAQ. V was pared by 2 bases and J by 10 bases, with 4 bases of the junction left unmatched. The CDR3 contains 12 residues. CDR3 bases: TGTGCCAGCAGCTTACGACAGGGTAGAGCTTTCTTT. Protein: CASSLRQGRAFF.

The rearrangement links TRBV7-2 to TRBJ1-5; D not certain. Looked up from germline, CDR1 is SGHTA and CDR2 is FQGNSA. The CDR3 sequence is 15 residues long. V shed 0 bases and J shed 2 bases, with 8 bases lying between them. The CDR3 DNA sequence: TGTGCCAGCAGCTTAGCGAGGGCCGGCAATCAGCCCCAGCATTTT. Translation: CASSLARAGNQPQHF.

The chain links TRBV7-9 to TRBJ1-4; 10 bases agree with TRBD1. The CDR3 has 14 amino acids. Trimming took 6 bases from V and 5 from J; bases not matched to a gene: 3. The V gene's germline CDR1 is SEHNR and CDR2 FQNEAQ (reference sequence). The CDR3 DNA reads as TGTGCCAGCAGGGGGACAGGGGCAAATGAAAAACTGTTTTTT. It codes for CASRGTGANEKLFF.

This rearrangement joins TRBV5-4 to TRBJ1-4; 7 nucleotides line up with TRBD1. V was pared by 4 bases and J by 7 bases, with 7 bases of the junction left unmatched. The CDR3 extends over 14 amino acids. Germline assignment: CDR1 SGHNT and CDR2 YYREEE (reference sequence). CDR3 nucleotide sequence: TGTGCCAGCAGCCTGGACAGGTTGGCTGAAAAACTGTTTTTT. As protein: CASSLDRLAEKLFF.

V gene TRBV10-3 combines with J gene TRBJ2-2; 12 bases are a match to TRBD2. This CDR3 spans 17 amino acids. CDR1 is ENHRY, CDR2 SYGVKD, per germline. After removal of 3 bases from V and 4 bases from J, the junction contained 6 bases not matched to a gene. The CDR3 spells CAISDRGLAGFTGELFF. CDR3 coding DNA: TGTGCCATCAGTGATCGGGGACTAGCGGGTTTCACCGGGGAGCTGTTTTTT.

The chain joins TRBV5-5 to TRBJ1-1, with 8 bases aligning to TRBD1. V lost 4 bases and J lost 0; bases outside the gene matches: 2. Per the germline V gene, CDR1 is SGHKS and CDR2 is YYEKEE (reference sequence). The CDR3 covers 14 residues. For the CDR3, the DNA is TGTGCCAGCAGCCTGACAGGGGTGAACACTGAAGCTTTCTTT. This encodes CASSLTGVNTEAFF. Variable domain in full (rest from reference TRBV5-5 and TRBJ1-1): DAGVTQSPTHLIKTRGQQVTLRCSPISGHKSVSWYQQVLGQGPQFIFQYYEKEERGRGNFPDRFSARQFPNYSSELNVNALLLGDSALYLCASSLTGVNTEAFFGQGTRLTVV.

The J gene is TRBJ2-3, the V gene TRBV5-1; 15 positions match TRBD2. Germline-derived CDR1 and CDR2 are SGHRS and YFSETQ. The V segment lost 2 bases and the J segment 3 bases; nucleotides outside the gene matches: 1. The CDR3 is 16 residues long. Written as DNA, the CDR3 is TGCGCCAGCAGCTTAGGACTAGCGGGGGGGACAGATACGCAGTATTTT. Its translation is CASSLGLAGGTDTQYF.

This clone was seen a single time. The genes are TRBV7-2 and TRBJ1-5; D gene unclear. Germline assignment: CDR1 SGHTA and CDR2 FQGNSA. The CDR3 is 14 residues long. V was trimmed by 6 bases and J by 1 base, leaving 10 bases between them. Here the CDR3 reads CASRRQQSNQPQHF. The DNA of the CDR3 is TGTGCCAGCAGGAGACAACAAAGCAATCAGCCCCAGCATTTT. The full variable domain, rest sourced from reference TRBV7-2 and TRBJ1-5, is GAGVSQSPSNKVTEKGKDVELRCDPISGHTALYWYRQSLGQGLEFLIYFQGNSAPDKSGLPSDRFSAERTGGSVSTLTIQRTQQEDSAVYLCASRRQQSNQPQHFGDGTRLSIL.

The chain joins TRBV5-1 to TRBJ1-5; the match to TRBD1 covers 8 bases. CDR3 length: 16 residues. V shed 4 bases and J 0 bases; nucleotides not matched to a gene: 6. The germline CDR1 and CDR2 sequences are SGHRS and YFSETQ. CDR3 sequence reads: CASSPGTGYSNQPQHF. CDR3 nucleotide sequence: TGCGCCAGCAGCCCAGGGACAGGTTATAGCAATCAGCCCCAGCATTTT. The full variable domain, its missing parts supplied by reference TRBV5-1 and TRBJ1-5, is KAGVTQTPRYLIKTRGQQVTLSCSPISGHRSVSWYQQTPGQGLQFLFEYFSETQRNKGNFPGRFSGRQFSNSRSEMNVSTLELGDSALYLCASSPGTGYSNQPQHFGDGTRLSIL.

The chain combines TRBV9 with TRBJ2-2, with 9 nucleotides matching TRBD2. Per germline, CDR1 SGDLS and CDR2 YYNGEE. The CDR3 has 15 residues. Trimming at V came to 0 bases and at J to 6 bases, leaving 3 bases not matched to a gene. The CDR3 DNA reads TGTGCCAGCAGCGTAGTAGCGGGGGCTCCCGGGGAGCTGTTTTTT. Its translation is CASSVVAGAPGELFF.

This sequence joins TRBV25-1 and TRBJ2-6, with TRBD1 matching 10 bases. The trim removed 5 bases at V and 0 bases at J, leaving 4 bases unmatched. Germline assignment: CDR1 MGHDK and CDR2 SYGVNS. The CDR3 is 17 amino acids. The CDR3 sequence is CASSPWDRGSGANVLTF. In nucleotides, the CDR3 is TGTGCCAGCAGTCCTTGGGACAGGGGCTCTGGGGCCAACGTCCTGACTTTC.

The table lists this clone with many counts. V usage is TRBV6-5 and J usage is TRBJ1-4; 7 positions match TRBD1. Losses at the gene ends were 6 bases for V and 5 bases for J; bases not matched to a gene: 6. Germline loops: CDR1 MNHEY, CDR2 SVGAGI. The CDR3 contains 14 residues. The DNA for the CDR3 is TGTGCCAGCAGCGACAGGGCTCTCAATGAAAAACTGTTTTTT. Translated, it gives CASSDRALNEKLFF.

This clone was seen once. CDR3 sequence reads: CASRAGGKNTGELFF. The DNA for the CDR3 is TGTGCCAGCAGGGCGGGGGGAAAGAACACCGGGGAGCTGTTTTTT. The rearrangement joins TRBV5-4 to TRBJ2-2; 8 bases are a match to TRBD2. J was trimmed by 1 base and V by 5 bases; bases with no gene match: 4. The germline V gene encodes CDR1 SGHNT and CDR2 YYREEE (reference sequence). The CDR3 loop spans 15 amino acids.

This chain links TRBV10-3 with TRBJ2-7; 9 positions match TRBD2. The CDR3 is 14 residues long. The V and J ends lost 6 bases and 3 bases, in that order; junction bases with no gene match: 6. From germline, CDR1 is ENHRY and CDR2 SYGVKD. CDR3 nucleotides: TGTGCCATCAGACGTAGCGGGGGAGACTACGAGCAGTACTTC. Translation gives CAIRRSGGDYEQYF.

This CDR3 is CASSIDRGVGTEAFF. CDR3 DNA sequence: TGTGCCAGTAGTATAGATCGCGGAGTTGGGACTGAAGCTTTCTTT. J is TRBJ1-1 and V is TRBV19; D not resolved. The CDR3 has 15 residues. Looked up from germline, CDR1 is LNHDA and CDR2 is SQIVND (reference sequence). V lost 0 bases, J lost 5 bases, and 13 bases lay in between.

The rearrangement links TRBV6-1 to TRBJ1-1, with 8 bases identical to TRBD1. The CDR3 is 11 residues long. The V and J ends lost 5 bases and 8 bases, in that order; junction bases with no gene match: 1. The germline gives CDR1 MNHNS, CDR2 SASEGT. The CDR3 loop reads CASSRTGEAFF. In DNA, the CDR3 is TGTGCCAGCAGTAGGACAGGGGAAGCTTTCTTT.